This TCR beta chain originates from a study of T cell changes during pregnancy in multiple sclerosis. Trimming removed 3 bases from V and 2 bases from J, with 11 bases in between. The CDR3 has 14 residues. CDR1 and CDR2 from the germline V gene are SGHAT and FQNNGV. Produced via immunoSEQ multiplex PCR; TCRdb's table is partial and in-frame only. The sample has 65,000 to 95,000 clones, about 91% seen once. The sample consisted of peripheral blood, taken before pregnancy. The V gene is TRBV11-2, the J gene TRBJ2-7; possibly TRBD2 for D (5 bases). This receptor was taken from a female donor with multiple sclerosis, enrolled in a pregnancy study. The CDR3 DNA sequence: TGTGCCAGCAGCTTCGGAAGTAGCGCCTACGAGCAGTACTTC. This codes for CASSFGSSAYEQYF. Drawing the rest from reference TRBV11-2 and TRBJ2-7, the complete variable domain is EAGVAQSPRYKIIEKRQSVAFWCNPISGHATLYWYQQILGQGPKLLIQFQNNGVVDDSQLPKDRFSAERLKGVDSTLKIQPAKLEDSAVYLCASSFGSSAYEQYFGPGTRLTVT.